The next 25 T cell receptor beta chains were all read from a single sample in a study of Ad26.COV2.S vaccination and SARS-CoV-2 variants. Assay: immunoSEQ multiplex PCR; the TCRdb copy retains only in-frame clones and omits some. The sample lists a few hundred thousand clones; about 87% were seen once. Treatment meaning: about 20 received Ad26.COV2.S at low or high dose, single or two shots; a few received placebo; per-sample allocation not given. Each sample was drawn 63 days after the first injection (of vaccine or placebo). The input for sequencing was peripheral blood, taken in a trial of Ad26.COV2.S vaccine versus placebo. All receptors derive from a person aged 18-65 years who received the Ad26.COV2.S COVID-19 vaccine or a placebo.

This sequence joins TRBV11-2 and TRBJ2-3, with a weak D call TRBD2 (5 bases). Germline assignment: CDR1 SGHAT and CDR2 FQNNGV. CDR3 length: 15 amino acids. V gave up 3 bases and J gave up 2 bases, with 12 bases separating them. CDR3 coding DNA: TGTGCCAGCAGCTTGGCCCTGCGGGCCACAGATACGCAGTATTTT. Encoded protein: CASSLALRATDTQYF. The variable domain in full, with the rest retrieved from reference TRBV11-2 and TRBJ2-3, is EAGVAQSPRYKIIEKRQSVAFWCNPISGHATLYWYQQILGQGPKLLIQFQNNGVVDDSQLPKDRFSAERLKGVDSTLKIQPAKLEDSAVYLCASSLALRATDTQYFGPGTRLTVL.

The rearrangement uses TRBV20-1 and TRBJ1-1; maybe TRBD1 (6 bases). Germline CDR1 is DFQATT and CDR2 is SNEGSKA (reference sequence). V was clipped by 8 bases and J by 11 bases, with 18 bases between them. The length of the CDR3 is 11 residues. CDR3 region: CSTWRGLRAFF. The CDR3 DNA is TGCAGTACGTGGAGGGGGTTGCGGGCTTTCTTT.

V usage is TRBV4-3 and J usage is TRBJ2-7; D is possibly TRBD1 or TRBD2 (6 bases each). The CDR3 spans 16 residues. The ends were cut back, 3 bases at V and 0 bases at J, with 15 bases in the middle. Per the germline V gene, CDR1 is LGHNA and CDR2 is YSLEER. DNA of the CDR3: TGCGCCAGCAGCCACGCAGGAGGGGGGTTCTCCTACGAGCAGTACTTC. This encodes CASSHAGGGFSYEQYF.

This chain uses TRBV5-4 with TRBJ2-1; D is ambiguous. Germline V lookup: CDR1 SGHNT, CDR2 YYREEE (reference sequence). This CDR3 has 14 residues. V lost 2 bases and J 5 bases, leaving 11 bases between the germline ends. The CDR3 DNA sequence: TGTGCCAGCAGCTTCGCTAACAATAACAATGAGCAGTTCTTC. Translating gives CASSFANNNNEQFF.

This sequence joins TRBV6-5 and TRBJ2-2; TRBD1 aligns across 7 bases. The CDR3 is 15 amino acids. V lost 6 bases, J lost 4 bases, and 8 bases stayed unmatched. Germline CDR1 MNHEY, CDR2 SVGAGI. CDR3 coding DNA: TGTGCCAGCAGGGACAGGCGGCGATCCACCGGGGAGCTGTTTTTT. Encoded protein: CASRDRRRSTGELFF.

The chain is built from TRBV2 and TRBJ1-1; D is possibly TRBD1 (6 bases). Trimming pared 7 bases from V and 11 bases from J, leaving 17 bases between. The CDR3 spans 12 residues. Germline V CDR1 and CDR2: SNHLY, FYNNEI. CDR3 nucleotides: TGTGCCAGCACTGGACAGTACAGCGCGGCTTTCTTT. This codes for CASTGQYSAAFF.

This clone has just one count. The chain has TRBV18 and TRBJ2-7; 11 nucleotides align to TRBD2. The V segment lost 6 bases and the J segment 2 bases; nucleotides outside the gene matches: 3. The germline V gene encodes CDR1 KGHSH and CDR2 LQKENI. The CDR3 is 14 amino acids. The CDR3 sequence is CASSLSGGAYEQYF. The CDR3 DNA follows: TGTGCCAGCTCGCTTAGCGGGGGGGCCTACGAGCAGTACTTC.

A few counts support this clone. A clone one base away is much larger, so this may be a read error. The chain joins TRBV6-5 to TRBJ2-2, with D hard to call. V was shortened by 2 bases and J by 7 bases, with 2 bases between the two germline ends. Per the germline V gene, CDR1 is MNHEY and CDR2 is SVGAGI. The CDR3 loop spans 11 amino acids. CDR3 amino acids: CASSYIGELFF. The CDR3 DNA follows: TGTGCCAGCAGTTACATCGGGGAGCTGTTTTTT.

The chain carries TRBV27 and TRBJ1-1; possible D gene TRBD1, 6 bases. The CDR3 loop spans 14 amino acids. Germline CDR1 is MNHEY and CDR2 is SMNVEV (reference sequence). V lost 5 bases to trimming and J lost 6 bases, with 16 bases between them. CDR3 coding DNA: TGTGCCAGCAGTATACAGGGCACGAGGGCTGAAGCTTTCTTT. This gives the protein CASSIQGTRAEAFF.

This clone was detected only once. This chain uses TRBV2 with TRBJ1-1; weak D call: TRBD1 (5 bases). The CDR3 runs 15 residues. The ends were cut back, 9 bases at V and 0 bases at J, with 17 bases in the middle. Germline V gives CDR1 SNHLY, CDR2 FYNNEI. The CDR3 region is CASGGRALMNTEAFF. The CDR3 DNA follows: TGTGCCAGTGGGGGGAGGGCCCTCATGAACACTGAAGCTTTCTTT.

J is TRBJ1-2 and V is TRBV19; 7 bases map to TRBD1. CDR1 is LNHDA, CDR2 SQIVND, per germline (reference sequence). With V trimmed by 3 bases and J by 3 bases, 4 bases remained unmatched. The CDR3 sequence is 14 residues long. CDR3 DNA: TGTGCCAGTAGTATTGGGGACAGCTACTATGGCTACACCTTC. Translated, it gives CASSIGDSYYGYTF.

This clone was detected only once. This sequence joins TRBV10-3 and TRBJ1-2; 10 positions agree with TRBD1. The germline V gene has CDR1 ENHRY and CDR2 SYGVKD. The ends lost 6 bases at V and 7 bases at J; junction bases unmatched: 8. The CDR3 consists of 14 residues. CDR3: CAIRPGTGDGGYTF. The CDR3 DNA is TGTGCCATCAGACCCGGGACAGGGGATGGTGGCTACACCTTC.

V is TRBV4-1 and J is TRBJ2-4; D ambiguous. The CDR3 sequence is 16 residues long. Trimming left V 4 bases short and J 0 bases short, with 13 bases between. The germline V gene has CDR1 MGHRA and CDR2 YSYEKL. CDR3 sequence: CASSPTIFLAKNIQYF. For the CDR3, the DNA is TGCGCCAGCAGCCCAACTATCTTTTTAGCCAAAAACATTCAGTACTTC.

The chain is built from TRBV6-1 and TRBJ1-1; 9 bases fit TRBD1. The CDR3 spans 16 residues. The germline V gene has CDR1 MNHNS and CDR2 SASEGT. V dropped 0 bases and J dropped 0; count of bases not matched to a gene: 2. As DNA, the CDR3 is TGTGCCAGCAGTGAAGCACAGGGGGCTTTGAACACTGAAGCTTTCTTT. This encodes CASSEAQGALNTEAFF.

This chain uses TRBV3-1 (or the pseudogene TRBV3-2) with TRBJ2-3; 14 bases are shared with TRBD2. The CDR3 is 15 amino acids. The junction had 6 bases not matched to a gene; V was cut back by 8 bases and J by 5 bases. Germline values: CDR1 LGHDT, CDR2 YNNKEL (reference sequence). The CDR3 DNA sequence: TGTGCCAGCGCCCAAGGACTAGCGGGAGGAGATACGCAGTATTTT. This encodes CASAQGLAGGDTQYF.

This clone was picked up one time. The chain uses TRBV7-9 and TRBJ2-7; D is unresolved. The CDR3 covers 12 residues. V lost 4 bases and J lost 4, with 8 bases in between. From germline, CDR1 is SEHNR and CDR2 FQNEAQ (reference sequence). CDR3 amino acids: CASSSIRYEQYF. Written as DNA, the CDR3 is TGTGCCAGCAGCTCTATAAGATACGAGCAGTACTTC.

The chain recombines TRBV5-1 with TRBJ2-5; D is perhaps TRBD2 (6 bases). Germline lookup yields CDR1 SGHRS and CDR2 YFSETQ. V was pared by 2 bases and J by 5 bases, with 7 bases between. CDR3 length: 12 residues. CDR3 coding DNA: TGCGCCAGCAGCTTCGGAGGGGAGACCCAGTACTTC. Amino acid sequence: CASSFGGETQYF.

The V call is TRBV6-1, the J call TRBJ1-4; D unresolved. The V and J ends lost 5 bases and 7 bases respectively, with 14 bases between them. The germline V gene encodes CDR1 MNHNS and CDR2 SASEGT. The CDR3 totals 14 residues. The CDR3 DNA sequence: TGTGCCAGCAGTTATGGCAGTCCGAGTGAAAAACTGTTTTTT. This encodes CASSYGSPSEKLFF.

V gene TRBV4-2 combines with J gene TRBJ2-1, with 8 nucleotides matching TRBD2. With 0 bases clipped from V and 2 bases from J, the junction kept 12 bases outside the gene matches. From germline, CDR1 is LGHNA and CDR2 YNFKEQ. This CDR3 contains 19 residues. This CDR3 reads CASSQDSPLREGPYNEQFF. CDR3 nucleotide sequence: TGTGCCAGCAGCCAAGATTCCCCGCTCCGGGAGGGCCCCTACAATGAGCAGTTCTTC.

This rearrangement joins TRBV7-2 to TRBJ1-5, with TRBD1 identical over 10 bases. Germline V gene data show CDR1 as SGHTA and CDR2 as FQGNSA. After removal of 3 bases from V and 6 bases from J, the junction contained 8 bases not matched to a gene. The CDR3 runs 16 residues. The CDR3 sequence: CASSLSGTGVSQPQHF. DNA for the CDR3: TGTGCCAGCAGCTTGTCCGGGACAGGGGTCAGTCAGCCCCAGCATTTT.

The CDR3 nucleotides read TGTGCCACCAGTGACGGGCGGCCTAATCAGCCCCAGCATTTT. Translation: CATSDGRPNQPQHF. The V gene is TRBV24-1, the J gene TRBJ1-5; D gene uncertain. The length of the CDR3 is 14 residues. The V gene lost 4 bases and the J gene lost 4 bases, with 10 bases spanning the gap. Germline CDR1 is KGHDR and CDR2 is SFDVKD.

The chain uses TRBV19 and TRBJ1-2; D is possibly TRBD1 (6 bases). Germline CDR1 is LNHDA and CDR2 is SQIVND (reference sequence). The CDR3 consists of 13 residues. Deletions cut 4 bases from V and 4 bases from J, with 10 bases between. Here the CDR3 reads CASSTGVFYGYTF. The CDR3 nucleotides read TGTGCCAGTAGTACAGGGGTGTTCTATGGCTACACCTTC.

V is TRBV5-4 and J is TRBJ2-2, with 8 bases aligning to TRBD1. Germline-derived CDR1 and CDR2 are SGHNT and YYREEE (reference sequence). Losses at the gene ends were 4 bases for V and 6 bases for J; bases not matched to a gene: 8. The CDR3 contains 15 residues. For the CDR3, the DNA is TGTGCCAGCAGCCCTCAGGGGGCGCGATCCGGGGAGCTGTTTTTT. Its translation: CASSPQGARSGELFF.

J is TRBJ1-1 and V is TRBV7-2; D remains unclear. The CDR3 has 13 residues. Germline V gene lookup returns CDR1 SGHTA and CDR2 FQGNSA. Trimming removed 4 bases from V and 4 bases from J, with 10 bases in between. CDR3 coding DNA: TGTGCCAGCAGCTCGTACCTGCGCACTGAAGCTTTCTTT. Amino acid sequence: CASSSYLRTEAFF.

The J gene is TRBJ1-1, the V gene TRBV28; D is perhaps TRBD1 (5 bases). With 5 bases removed from V and 3 bases from J, the gap between germline ends came to 13 bases. Per the germline V gene, CDR1 is MDHEN and CDR2 is SYDVKM. The CDR3 length is 14 residues. The CDR3 reads CASSRGGGYTEAFF. For the CDR3, the DNA is TGTGCCAGCAGTCGGGGCGGGGGGTACACTGAAGCTTTCTTT. Complete variable domain (other parts from reference TRBV28 and TRBJ1-1): DVKVTQSSRYLVKRTGEKVFLECVQDMDHENMFWYRQDPGLGLRLIYFSYDVKMKEKGDIPEGYSVSREKKERFSLILESASTNQTSMYLCASSRGGGYTEAFFGQGTRLTVV.